Below are 26 T cell receptor beta chains sequenced from a single sample in a study of T-cell reconstitution after alpha-beta-depleted transplantation in children. For TCRbeta, the library was prepared with unique molecular identifiers. MiXCR, applied by TCRdb to the PCR reads, yields one record per CDR3 protein. The sample holds about 98,000 distinct CDR3 sequences; less than 25% are singletons and the top ten take about 21%. The specimen comprised PBMCs, sampled before TCRalphabeta/CD19-depleted stem cell transplant. Receptor source: a boy between 2 and 10 years old with acute lymphoblastic leukemia, due to receive a stem cell transplant.

The V call is TRBV25-1, the J call TRBJ2-1; 11 bases map to TRBD2. This CDR3 has 18 amino acids. Germline lookup yields CDR1 MGHDK and CDR2 SYGVNS. Germline trimming cut 4 bases from V and 0 bases from J; bases unmatched to any gene: 8. CDR3 DNA: TGTGCCAGCAGTGTGCAACTAGCGGGGGACCTCTCCTACAATGAGCAGTTCTTC. Residues: CASSVQLAGDLSYNEQFF.

This chain connects TRBV20-1 to TRBJ2-2; unclear D gene. The germline gives CDR1 DFQATT, CDR2 SNEGSKA (reference sequence). Trimming pared 0 bases from V and 3 bases from J, leaving 5 bases between. This CDR3 has 13 amino acids. In nucleotides, the CDR3 is TGCAGTGCTAGAGAGATAGACACCGGGGAGCTGTTTTTT. Protein sequence: CSAREIDTGELFF.

This rearrangement joins TRBV11-2 to TRBJ2-7, with TRBD1 matching over 9 bases. The CDR3 runs 18 residues. The V and J ends lost 3 bases and 0 bases, in that order; junction bases with no gene match: 12. The V gene's germline CDR1 is SGHAT and CDR2 FQNNGV. The CDR3 loop reads CASSFLDRGNPSSYEQYF. The DNA of the CDR3 is TGTGCCAGCAGCTTCCTGGACAGGGGAAACCCGAGCTCCTACGAGCAGTACTTC.

This clonotype showed up just a few times. The chain uses TRBV27 and TRBJ2-2; D may be TRBD2 (5 bases). The CDR3 covers 16 residues. In germline, CDR1 is MNHEY, CDR2 SMNVEV (reference sequence). Trimming pared 2 bases from V and 6 bases from J, leaving 16 bases between. The CDR3, as DNA: TGTGCCAGCAGTTTAAGATTTACTAGTGGCCCCGGGGAGCTGTTTTTT. It codes for CASSLRFTSGPGELFF.

This chain connects TRBV20-1 to TRBJ2-3; TRBD2 matches at 11 bases. This CDR3 is built from 17 residues. The germline CDR1 and CDR2 sequences are DFQATT and SNEGSKA (reference sequence). CDR3 in DNA: TGCACCCCTAGGCGGGGACTAGCGGAAATTCTCACAGATACGCAGTATTTT. Its translation: CTPRRGLAEILTDTQYF.

The chain couples TRBV11-2 to TRBJ2-1; weak D call: TRBD2 (6 bases). The V gene lost 1 base and the J gene lost 9 bases, with 7 bases spanning the gap. The CDR3 consists of 12 residues. Germline loops: CDR1 SGHAT, CDR2 FQNNGV. CDR3 sequence (DNA): TGTGCCAGCAGCTTAGTGCGGGGTGAGCAGTTCTTC. Protein product: CASSLVRGEQFF. The full variable domain, its missing parts supplied by reference TRBV11-2 and TRBJ2-1, is EAGVAQSPRYKIIEKRQSVAFWCNPISGHATLYWYQQILGQGPKLLIQFQNNGVVDDSQLPKDRFSAERLKGVDSTLKIQPAKLEDSAVYLCASSLVRGEQFFGPGTRLTVL.

This clonotype was found many times. The chain has TRBV5-1 and TRBJ2-7; D call uncertain. CDR3 length: 13 amino acids. With 1 base removed from V and 2 bases from J, the gap between germline ends came to 7 bases. Germline CDR1 and CDR2: SGHRS and YFSETQ. As DNA, the CDR3 is TGCGCCAGCAGCTTGTCCACTGCCTACGAGCAGTACTTC. Amino acid sequence: CASSLSTAYEQYF.

There are many counts of this clonotype. The genes are TRBV5-1 and TRBJ2-5; perhaps TRBD1 as D (6 bases). The germline V and J ends were trimmed by 0 bases and 1 base, with 13 bases remaining between them. CDR3 size: 16 residues. Per germline, CDR1 SGHRS and CDR2 YFSETQ. The CDR3 spells CASSLASDRPQETQYF. The CDR3 DNA is TGCGCCAGCAGCTTGGCCTCGGACAGACCCCAAGAGACCCAGTACTTC.

In its sample, this clonotype was seen many times. The genes are TRBV7-8 and TRBJ2-3; D is perhaps TRBD1 (6 bases). V was cut by 6 bases and J by 7 bases, with 20 bases left in between. The CDR3 is 15 amino acids. Germline CDR1 is SGHVS and CDR2 is FQNEAQ. The CDR3 nucleotides are TGTGCCAGCAGACCAGCAGGGGCCTCCTCACATACGCAGTATTTT. It specifies CASRPAGASSHTQYF.

Regarding this clonotype: This clone may be a read error of a much larger clone one base away. V usage is TRBV4-1 and J usage is TRBJ2-7; 10 nucleotides align to TRBD1. In germline, CDR1 is MGHRA, CDR2 YSYEKL. The CDR3 totals 15 residues. The CDR3 reads CASSLSTGGFYEQSF. The CDR3 DNA follows: TGCGCCAGCAGCCTCTCGACAGGGGGCTTCTACGAGCAGTCCTTC.

In its sample, this clonotype was seen a few times. The rearrangement uses TRBV4-1 and TRBJ2-5; no firm D call. V dropped 4 bases and J dropped 0 bases, with 12 bases sitting between them. Germline V gives CDR1 MGHRA, CDR2 YSYEKL. This CDR3 is built from 15 residues. CDR3 loop: CASSLQTSYQETQYF. The CDR3 DNA sequence: TGCGCCAGCAGCCTTCAGACCTCGTACCAAGAGACCCAGTACTTC.

Only a few counts were recorded for this clonotype. This rearrangement joins TRBV5-6 to TRBJ2-5; D might be TRBD1 or TRBD2, each matching 5 bases. The germline V gene encodes CDR1 SGHDT and CDR2 YYEEEE. V dropped 0 bases and J dropped 7 bases, with 19 bases sitting between them. The length of the CDR3 is 16 residues. CDR3 region: CASSLVSGTALWTQYF. For the CDR3, the DNA is TGTGCCAGCAGCTTGGTTAGTGGGACGGCGCTTTGGACCCAGTACTTC.

The rearrangement links TRBV20-1 to TRBJ1-5; possibly TRBD1 for D (5 bases). Per germline, CDR1 DFQATT and CDR2 SNEGSKA (reference sequence). The CDR3 is 14 residues long. Trimming removed 2 bases from V and 1 base from J, with 9 bases in between. The DNA for the CDR3 is TGCAGTGCTAGACCGGGACCGAGCAATCAGCCCCAGCATTTT. Residues: CSARPGPSNQPQHF.

This clonotype was recorded many times. The J gene is TRBJ2-7, the V gene TRBV15, with TRBD1 matching 7 bases. V shed 0 bases and J 5 bases; nucleotides not matched to a gene: 7. The CDR3 loop spans 15 amino acids. Looked up from germline, CDR1 is LNHNV and CDR2 is YYDKDF (reference sequence). The CDR3 nucleotides are TGTGCCACCAGCAGAGATCTCCACAGGGGTAACGAGCAGTACTTC. Protein sequence: CATSRDLHRGNEQYF.

This chain links TRBV28 with TRBJ1-1, with D hard to call. V was shortened by 3 bases and J by 7 bases, with 9 bases between the two germline ends. Germline V gives CDR1 MDHEN, CDR2 SYDVKM. This CDR3 is built from 12 residues. Written as DNA, the CDR3 is TGTGCCAGCAGTTTCCTCGCAGGTGAAGCTTTCTTT. The encoded protein is CASSFLAGEAFF. Together with reference TRBV28 and TRBJ1-1, the CDR3 gives the full variable domain: DVKVTQSSRYLVKRTGEKVFLECVQDMDHENMFWYRQDPGLGLRLIYFSYDVKMKEKGDIPEGYSVSREKKERFSLILESASTNQTSMYLCASSFLAGEAFFGQGTRLTVV.

The rearrangement uses TRBV12-3 or TRBV12-4 and TRBJ2-1, with 10 bases matching TRBD2. J was trimmed by 2 bases and V by 1 base; bases with no gene match: 8. This CDR3 is 18 amino acids long. The CDR3 region has the DNA TGTGCCAGCAGTTTAGGGACTAGCGGAGGGATTACCTACAATGAGCAGTTCTTC. It translates to CASSLGTSGGITYNEQFF.

The chain combines TRBV12-3 or TRBV12-4 with TRBJ2-7; 7 bases are shared with TRBD2. The CDR3 is 15 residues long. Trimming at V came to 7 bases and at J to 1 base, leaving 10 bases not matched to a gene. The CDR3 loop is CASTPMGGMSYEQYF. The DNA of the CDR3 is TGTGCCAGCACGCCTATGGGGGGGATGTCCTACGAGCAGTACTTC.

The V call is TRBV5-1, the J call TRBJ2-7; 11 bases agree with TRBD2. The CDR3 length is 15 residues. Unmatched junction bases numbered 10, after V lost 4 bases and J lost 7 bases. The germline CDR1 and CDR2 sequences are SGHRS and YFSETQ. The CDR3 sequence is CASSLIAGGPDEQYF. For the CDR3, the DNA is TGCGCCAGCAGCCTGATAGCGGGAGGGCCGGATGAGCAGTACTTC.

The V and J genes are TRBV25-1 and TRBJ1-4; D is undetermined. The germline V and J ends were trimmed by 6 bases and 8 bases, with 16 bases remaining between them. This CDR3 has 14 amino acids. Germline V gene data show CDR1 as MGHDK and CDR2 as SYGVNS. In DNA, the CDR3 is TGTGCCAGCAGCGACCGGTCTCCTGGGGAAAAACTGTTTTTT. Protein: CASSDRSPGEKLFF.

The rearrangement links TRBV10-3 to TRBJ2-6; D is ambiguous. The CDR3 has 15 residues. V was trimmed by 2 bases and J by 3 bases, leaving 8 bases between them. Germline V gives CDR1 ENHRY, CDR2 SYGVKD. This CDR3 reads CAISENPSGANVLTF. The CDR3 DNA sequence: TGTGCCATCAGTGAGAACCCTAGTGGGGCCAACGTCCTGACTTTC.

The sample holds a few counts of this clonotype. This chain uses TRBV20-1 with TRBJ2-7; D not resolved. V was shortened by 2 bases and J by 0 bases, with 8 bases between the two germline ends. The CDR3 extends over 13 amino acids. Germline V gene lookup returns CDR1 DFQATT and CDR2 SNEGSKA (reference sequence). This CDR3 reads CSARSSYSYEQYF. The CDR3 region has the DNA TGCAGTGCTAGAAGCTCTTACTCCTACGAGCAGTACTTC.

This chain connects TRBV2 to TRBJ2-1; D uncertain. There are 17 residues in the CDR3. Germline values: CDR1 SNHLY, CDR2 FYNNEI. V was pared by 2 bases and J by 0 bases, with 14 bases between. Here the CDR3 DNA reads TGTGCCAGCAGTGAAAAGGTGACACTCAGCTCCTACAATGAGCAGTTCTTC. The encoded protein is CASSEKVTLSSYNEQFF.

This chain links TRBV7-2 with TRBJ2-1, with 10 bases matching TRBD2. Germline V gene data show CDR1 as SGHTA and CDR2 as FQGNSA. There are 16 residues in the CDR3. With 5 bases clipped from V and 7 bases from J, the junction kept 11 bases outside the gene matches. The CDR3 DNA reads TGTGCCAGCAGCCCAGACCTAGCGGGAGCAGGTAATGAGCAGTTCTTC. This codes for CASSPDLAGAGNEQFF.

Of note for this clonotype: Likely a read error: the CDR3 ends without its conserved phenylalanine or tryptophan. The chain recombines TRBV7-2 with TRBJ2-1, with D possibly matching TRBD2 (6 bases). With 8 bases removed from V and 5 bases from J, the gap between germline ends came to 16 bases. The CDR3 contains 14 residues. Germline values: CDR1 SGHTA, CDR2 FQGNSA. The CDR3 sequence: CASVLGGANNEQFL. The CDR3 DNA reads TGTGCCAGCGTTCTAGGAGGGGCTAACAATGAGCAGTTCCTC.

This clonotype was seen a handful of times. The chain links TRBV6-5 to TRBJ2-2, with 7 bases lining up with TRBD2. Germline CDR1 MNHEY, CDR2 SVGAGI. V lost 0 bases and J lost 6; bases outside the gene matches: 1. The CDR3 is 14 amino acids. In DNA, the CDR3 is TGTGCCAGCAGTTACTCGGGGGGGTCCGGGGAGCTGTTTTTT. Its protein is CASSYSGGSGELFF.

As to this clonotype: The conserved closing phenylalanine or tryptophan is absent in this CDR3, likely reflecting a read error. CDR3 region: CATQKIQGLGSPLHL. The CDR3 nucleotides read TGTGCCACACAAAAAATACAGGGCCTTGGGTCACCCCTCCACTTA. The chain combines TRBV15 with TRBJ1-6; maybe TRBD1 (6 bases). Germline CDR1 is LNHNV and CDR2 is YYDKDF (reference sequence). The CDR3 runs to 15 residues. V lost 9 bases and J 10 bases, leaving 22 bases between the germline ends.